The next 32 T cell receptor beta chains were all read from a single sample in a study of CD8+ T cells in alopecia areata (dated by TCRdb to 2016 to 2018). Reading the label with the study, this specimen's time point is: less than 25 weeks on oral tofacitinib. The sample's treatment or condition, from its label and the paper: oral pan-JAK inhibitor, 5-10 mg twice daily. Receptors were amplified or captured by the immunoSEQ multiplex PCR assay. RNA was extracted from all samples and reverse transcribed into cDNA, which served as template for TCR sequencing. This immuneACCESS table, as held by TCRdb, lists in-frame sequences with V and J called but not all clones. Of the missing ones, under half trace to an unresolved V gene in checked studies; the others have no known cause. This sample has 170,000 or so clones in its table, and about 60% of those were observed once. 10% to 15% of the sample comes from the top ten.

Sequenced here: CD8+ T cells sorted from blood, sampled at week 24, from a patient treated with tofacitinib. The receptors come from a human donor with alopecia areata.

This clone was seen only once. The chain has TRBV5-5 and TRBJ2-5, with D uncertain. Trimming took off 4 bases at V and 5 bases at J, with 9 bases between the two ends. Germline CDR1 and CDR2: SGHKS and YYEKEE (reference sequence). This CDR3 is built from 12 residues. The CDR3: CASSLGRETQYF. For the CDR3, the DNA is TGTGCCAGCAGCCTAGGGCGGGAGACCCAGTACTTC.

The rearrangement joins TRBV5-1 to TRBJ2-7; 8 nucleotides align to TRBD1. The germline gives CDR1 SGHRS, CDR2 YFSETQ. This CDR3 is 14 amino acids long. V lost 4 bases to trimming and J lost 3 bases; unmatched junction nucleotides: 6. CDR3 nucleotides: TGCGCCAGCAGCCCTGAGACAGGGGACTACGAGCAGTACTTC. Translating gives CASSPETGDYEQYF.

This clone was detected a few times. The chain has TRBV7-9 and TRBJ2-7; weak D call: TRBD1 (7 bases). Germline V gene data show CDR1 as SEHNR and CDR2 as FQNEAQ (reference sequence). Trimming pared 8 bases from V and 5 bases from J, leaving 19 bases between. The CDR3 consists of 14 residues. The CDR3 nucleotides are TGTGCCAGCGGGACTCGGCAGGGGGGACACGAGCAGTACTTC. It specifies CASGTRQGGHEQYF. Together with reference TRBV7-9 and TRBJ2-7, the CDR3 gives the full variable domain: DTGVSQNPRHKITKRGQNVTFRCDPISEHNRLYWYRQTLGQGPEFLTYFQNEAQLEKSRLLSDRFSAERPKGSFSTLEIQRTEQGDSAMYLCASGTRQGGHEQYFGPGTRLTVT.

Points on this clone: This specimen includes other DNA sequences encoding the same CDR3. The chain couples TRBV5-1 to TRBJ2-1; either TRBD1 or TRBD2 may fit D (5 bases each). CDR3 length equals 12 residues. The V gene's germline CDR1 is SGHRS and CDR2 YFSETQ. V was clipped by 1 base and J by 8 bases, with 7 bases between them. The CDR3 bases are TGCGCCAGCAGCTTGCGAGGGGATGAGCAGTTCTTC. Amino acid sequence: CASSLRGDEQFF.

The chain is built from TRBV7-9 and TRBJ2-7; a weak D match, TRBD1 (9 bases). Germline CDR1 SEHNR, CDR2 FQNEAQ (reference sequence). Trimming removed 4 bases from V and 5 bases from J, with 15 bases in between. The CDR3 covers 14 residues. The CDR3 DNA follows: TGTGCCAGCAGCTCGGACAGGGGACTAGACGAGCAGTACTTC. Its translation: CASSSDRGLDEQYF.

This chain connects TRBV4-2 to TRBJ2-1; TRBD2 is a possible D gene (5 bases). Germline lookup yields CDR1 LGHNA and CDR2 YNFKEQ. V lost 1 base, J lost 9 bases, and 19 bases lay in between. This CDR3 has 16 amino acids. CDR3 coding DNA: TGTGCCAGCAGCCAAGCGGAGTCTCCTCGGGGAGTTGAGCAGTTCTTC. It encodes CASSQAESPRGVEQFF.

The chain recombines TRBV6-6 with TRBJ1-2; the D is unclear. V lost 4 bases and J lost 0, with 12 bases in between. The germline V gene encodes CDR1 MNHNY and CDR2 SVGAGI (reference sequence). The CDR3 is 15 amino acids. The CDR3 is CASSSKGRTNYGYTF. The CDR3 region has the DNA TGTGCCAGCAGTTCAAAGGGAAGAACTAACTATGGCTACACCTTC.

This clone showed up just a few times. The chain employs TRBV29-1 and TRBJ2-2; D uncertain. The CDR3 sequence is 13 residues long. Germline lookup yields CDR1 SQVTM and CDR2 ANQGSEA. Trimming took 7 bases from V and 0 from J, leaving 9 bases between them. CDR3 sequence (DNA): TGCAGCGCCCAGCCAACGAACACCGGGGAGCTGTTTTTT. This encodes CSAQPTNTGELFF.

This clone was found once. The DNA of the CDR3 is TGCGGCCTGGGGGGTCGTGATGGCTACACCTTC. Amino acid sequence: CGLGGRDGYTF. The chain joins TRBV29-1 to TRBJ1-2, with D possibly being TRBD1 (5 bases). The germline V gene has CDR1 SQVTM and CDR2 ANQGSEA. CDR3 length equals 11 residues.

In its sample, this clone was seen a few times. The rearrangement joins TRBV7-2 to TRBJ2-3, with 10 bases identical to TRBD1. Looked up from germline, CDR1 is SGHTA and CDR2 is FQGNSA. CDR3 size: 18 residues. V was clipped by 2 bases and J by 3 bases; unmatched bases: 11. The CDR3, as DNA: TGTGCCAGCAGCTTACTTAATAGTGGGACAGGGGTTACAGATACGCAGTATTTT. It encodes CASSLLNSGTGVTDTQYF.

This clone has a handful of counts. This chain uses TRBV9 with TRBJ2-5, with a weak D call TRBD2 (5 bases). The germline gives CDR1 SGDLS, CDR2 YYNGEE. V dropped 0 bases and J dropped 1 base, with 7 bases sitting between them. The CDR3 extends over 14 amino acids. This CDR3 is CASSVDSGQETQYF. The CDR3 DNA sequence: TGTGCCAGCAGCGTAGACAGCGGCCAAGAGACCCAGTACTTC.

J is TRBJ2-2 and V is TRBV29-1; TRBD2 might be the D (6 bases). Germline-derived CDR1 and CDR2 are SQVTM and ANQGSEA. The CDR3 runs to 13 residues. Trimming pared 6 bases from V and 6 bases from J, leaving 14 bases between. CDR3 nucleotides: TGCAGCGTGTCCCTGGGGGGTCCCGGGGAGCTGTTTTTT. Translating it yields CSVSLGGPGELFF.

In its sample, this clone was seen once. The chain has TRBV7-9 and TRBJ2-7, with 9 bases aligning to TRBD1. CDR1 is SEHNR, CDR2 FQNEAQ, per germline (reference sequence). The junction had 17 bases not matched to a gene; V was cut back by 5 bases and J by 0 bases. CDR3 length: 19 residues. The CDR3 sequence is CASSAQQGALKESSYEQYF. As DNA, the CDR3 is TGTGCCAGCAGCGCCCAACAGGGGGCCCTTAAGGAGAGCTCCTACGAGCAGTACTTC.

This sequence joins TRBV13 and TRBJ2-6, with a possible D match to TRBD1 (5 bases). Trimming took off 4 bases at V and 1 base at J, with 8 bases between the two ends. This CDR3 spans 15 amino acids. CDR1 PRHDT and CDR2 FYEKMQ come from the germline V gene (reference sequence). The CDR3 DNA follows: TGTGCCAGCAGCTCAACAGGATCTGGGGCCAACGTCCTGACTTTC. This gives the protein CASSSTGSGANVLTF.

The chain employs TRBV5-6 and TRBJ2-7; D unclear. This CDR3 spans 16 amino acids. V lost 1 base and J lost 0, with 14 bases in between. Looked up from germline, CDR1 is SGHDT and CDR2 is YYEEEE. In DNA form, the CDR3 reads TGTGCCAGCAGCTTGTCGAGCTGGACCTCCTCCTACGAGCAGTACTTC. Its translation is CASSLSSWTSSYEQYF.

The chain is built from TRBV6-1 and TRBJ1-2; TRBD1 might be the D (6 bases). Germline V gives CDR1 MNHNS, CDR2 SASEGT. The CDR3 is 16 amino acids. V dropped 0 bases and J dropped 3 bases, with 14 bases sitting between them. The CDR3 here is CASSEAPTGHDYGYTF. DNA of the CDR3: TGTGCCAGCAGTGAAGCGCCAACAGGGCATGACTATGGCTACACCTTC.

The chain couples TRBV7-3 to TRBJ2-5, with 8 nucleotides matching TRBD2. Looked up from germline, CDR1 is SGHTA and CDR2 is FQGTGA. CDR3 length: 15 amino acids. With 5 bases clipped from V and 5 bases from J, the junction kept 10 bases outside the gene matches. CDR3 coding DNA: TGTGCCAGCAGCCCCGCAGCGGGGGACGTGGAGACCCAGTACTTC. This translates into CASSPAAGDVETQYF.

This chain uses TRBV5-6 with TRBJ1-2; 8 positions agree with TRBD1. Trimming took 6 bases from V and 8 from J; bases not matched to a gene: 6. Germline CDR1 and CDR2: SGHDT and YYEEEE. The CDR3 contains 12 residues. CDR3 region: CASTDRGRGYTF. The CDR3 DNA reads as TGTGCCAGCACCGACAGGGGTCGGGGCTACACCTTC.

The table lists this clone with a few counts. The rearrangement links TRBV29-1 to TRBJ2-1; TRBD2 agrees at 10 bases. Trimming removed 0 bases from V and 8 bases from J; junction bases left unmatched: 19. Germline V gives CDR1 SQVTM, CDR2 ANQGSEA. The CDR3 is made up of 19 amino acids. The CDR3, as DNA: TGCAGCGTTGAAGAAGGAGGTAGCGGGGGGCATCGGACCCCCTATGAGCAGTTCTTC. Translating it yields CSVEEGGSGGHRTPYEQFF.

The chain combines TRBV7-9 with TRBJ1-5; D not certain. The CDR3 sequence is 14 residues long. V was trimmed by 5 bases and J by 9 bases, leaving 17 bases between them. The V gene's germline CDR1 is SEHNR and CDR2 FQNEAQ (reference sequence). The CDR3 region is CASSELDDGVPQHF. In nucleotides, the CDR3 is TGTGCCAGCAGCGAACTCGATGATGGGGTGCCCCAGCATTTT.

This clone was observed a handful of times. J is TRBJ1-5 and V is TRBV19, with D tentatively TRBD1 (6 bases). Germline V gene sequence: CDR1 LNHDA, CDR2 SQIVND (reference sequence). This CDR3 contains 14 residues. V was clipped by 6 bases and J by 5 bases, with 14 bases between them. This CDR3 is CASSHRVKDQPQHF. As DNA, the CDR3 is TGTGCCAGTAGCCACAGGGTGAAGGATCAGCCCCAGCATTTT.

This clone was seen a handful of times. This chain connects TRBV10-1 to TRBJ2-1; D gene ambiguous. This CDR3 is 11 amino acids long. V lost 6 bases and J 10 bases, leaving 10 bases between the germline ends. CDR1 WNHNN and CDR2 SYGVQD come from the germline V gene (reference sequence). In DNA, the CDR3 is TGCGCCAGCAGCCCACACGGGGAGCAGTTCTTC. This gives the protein CASSPHGEQFF.

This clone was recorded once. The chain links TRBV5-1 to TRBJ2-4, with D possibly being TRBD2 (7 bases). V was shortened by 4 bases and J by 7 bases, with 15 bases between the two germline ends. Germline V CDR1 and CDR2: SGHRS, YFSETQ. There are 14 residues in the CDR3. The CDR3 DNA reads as TGCGCCAGCAGCCCAGAGGGGGGGGCGAACATTCAGTACTTC. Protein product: CASSPEGGANIQYF. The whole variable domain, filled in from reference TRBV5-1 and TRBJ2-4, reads KAGVTQTPRYLIKTRGQQVTLSCSPISGHRSVSWYQQTPGQGLQFLFEYFSETQRNKGNFPGRFSGRQFSNSRSEMNVSTLELGDSALYLCASSPEGGANIQYFGAGTRLSVL.

CDR3 sequence (DNA): TGTGCTAGTGGTTACCCGACCGAATACAGAAACATTCAGTACTTC. Translating gives CASGYPTEYRNIQYF. This rearrangement joins TRBV12-5 to TRBJ2-4; D not certain. Trimming removed 4 bases from V and 6 bases from J, with 16 bases in between. The CDR3 is 15 residues long. CDR1 is LGHNT, CDR2 FRNRAP, per germline.

The CDR3 region has the DNA TGTGCCAGCAGATCGGACTATAGCGGGGAGCTGTTTTTT. Encoded protein: CASRSDYSGELFF. V usage is TRBV25-1 and J usage is TRBJ2-2, with D possibly matching TRBD2 (6 bases). The CDR3 is 13 residues long. V was clipped by 6 bases and J by 7 bases, with 12 bases between them. The germline gives CDR1 MGHDK, CDR2 SYGVNS.

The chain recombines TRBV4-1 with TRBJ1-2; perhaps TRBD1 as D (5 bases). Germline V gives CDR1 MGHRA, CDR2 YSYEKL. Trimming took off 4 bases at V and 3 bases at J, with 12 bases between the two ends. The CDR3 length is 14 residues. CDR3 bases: TGCGCCAGCAGCCCCGGGACGGCCTACTATGGCTACACCTTC. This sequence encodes CASSPGTAYYGYTF.

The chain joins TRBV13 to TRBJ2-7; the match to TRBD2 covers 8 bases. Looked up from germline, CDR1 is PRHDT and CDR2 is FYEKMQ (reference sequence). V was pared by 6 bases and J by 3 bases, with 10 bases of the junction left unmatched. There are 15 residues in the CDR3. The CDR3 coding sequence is TGTGCCAGCAGTCCCCTTAGGCGGGGGGACTACGAGCAGTACTTC. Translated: CASSPLRRGDYEQYF.

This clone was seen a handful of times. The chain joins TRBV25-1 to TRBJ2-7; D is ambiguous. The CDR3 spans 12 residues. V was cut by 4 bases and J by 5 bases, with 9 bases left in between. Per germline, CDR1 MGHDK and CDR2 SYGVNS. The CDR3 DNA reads TGTGCCAGCAGTGTTAGGCTAAACGAGCAGTACTTC. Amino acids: CASSVRLNEQYF.

The CDR3 bases are TGTGCCAGCAGCCAATTCCACCGGGACAGAGGGACTGAAGCTTTCTTT. Protein sequence: CASSQFHRDRGTEAFF. The chain links TRBV14 to TRBJ1-1; TRBD1 agrees at 7 bases. Per germline, CDR1 SGHDN and CDR2 FVKESK. Trimming at V came to 2 bases and at J to 5 bases, leaving 11 bases not matched to a gene. This CDR3 has 16 amino acids.

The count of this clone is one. CDR3 loop: CASSVAGGQETQYF. CDR3 in DNA: TGTGCCAGCAGTGTAGCGGGGGGGCAAGAGACCCAGTACTTC. The chain recombines TRBV6-1 with TRBJ2-5, with 11 nucleotides matching TRBD2. V shed 4 bases and J 2 bases; nucleotides not matched to a gene: 0. This CDR3 contains 14 residues. In germline, CDR1 is MNHNS, CDR2 SASEGT.

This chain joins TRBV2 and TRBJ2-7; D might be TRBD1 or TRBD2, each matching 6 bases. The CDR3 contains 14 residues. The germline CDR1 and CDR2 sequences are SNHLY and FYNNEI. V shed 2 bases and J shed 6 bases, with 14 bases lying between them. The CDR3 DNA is TGTGCCAGCAGTGAAAGGGGGGCGTCGTCCGAGCAGTACTTC. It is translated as CASSERGASSEQYF. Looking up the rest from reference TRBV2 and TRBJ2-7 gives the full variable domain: EPEVTQTPSHQVTQMGQEVILRCVPISNHLYFYWYRQILGQKVEFLVSFYNNEISEKSEIFDDQFSVERPDGSNFTLKIRSTKLEDSAMYFCASSERGASSEQYFGPGTRLTVT.

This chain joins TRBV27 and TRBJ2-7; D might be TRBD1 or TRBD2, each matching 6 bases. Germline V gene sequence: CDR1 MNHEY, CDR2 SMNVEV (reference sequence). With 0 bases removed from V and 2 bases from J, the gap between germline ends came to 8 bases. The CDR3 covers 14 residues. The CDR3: CASSLSRGAYEQYF. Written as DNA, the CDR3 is TGTGCCAGCAGTTTATCAAGGGGGGCCTACGAGCAGTACTTC.